In this sample, the clone carrying this T cell receptor (beta chain) turned up many times. Its target is unknown. Being one base from a much bigger clone, this may be a read error. This sample is part of a study of metastatic and nonmetastatic thyroid tumors. Whole-study context: It was across blood and tumor or nodule tissue from malignant and benign thyroid patients that repertoires were compared. Whole-study results and caveats: Within blood and tumor, benign nodules reportedly had significantly lower TCR beta diversity than malignant thyroid tumors did.

Before thyroid surgery, none of the patients had received any treatment. Source study methods: Using the CDR3 differences seen across clinicopathological groups, the authors built a distant-metastasis classifier for papillary thyroid cancer, which was meant to discriminate distant-metastatic patients. TCRdb re-analyzed the PCR reads using MiXCR. These V and J calls rely on TCRdb rather than the paper's analysis. Among more than 35,000 clones listed, roughly 17% were seen once. The sample taken for sequencing was blood. The clonotype originates from a male donor with papillary thyroid cancer or a benign thyroid nodule (not recorded which). Some clones in this sample may be carry-over from other donors' samples.

The CDR3 loop is CSVTRESKQGEQFF. CDR3 nucleotide sequence: TGCAGTGTTACAAGGGAGTCCAAACAAGGGGAGCAGTTCTTC. The chain employs TRBV20-1 and TRBJ2-1; a possible D gene is TRBD2 (5 bases). V lost 7 bases and J 10 bases, leaving 23 bases between the germline ends. The CDR3 length is 14 residues. The V gene's germline CDR1 is DFQATT and CDR2 SNEGSKA (reference sequence).